The rows below give T cell receptor beta chains drawn from one sample of a study of blood T cell repertoires in COVID-19. Sequencing was performed with immunoSEQ multiplex PCR; in TCRdb, only in-frame clones are kept and a portion is missing. This table has more than 200,000 clones, about 93% appearing once. Sequencing input: PBMCs or T cells enriched from blood (not recorded which). All receptors derive from a woman between 18 and 29 years old who had recovered from COVID-19. Both conserved end residues are trimmed from each CDR3. For some rows the clone size is stated as once, few or many, or as a class when expanded; others skip it.

TRBV5-6 - ASSLGGQPFSLYEQY
TRBV19 - ASSMTGYPLRWAF
TRBV14 - ASSPWGGNEQF
TRBV29-1 - SVEDRGASGYT
TRBV5-1 - ASRGGGIAYEQY
TRBV24-1 - ATSQDQADTQY
TRBV28 - ASSFIGDTQY
TRBV19 - ASSIDAAGGEQY
TRBV6-1 - ASSEQGDTQY
TRBV6-5 - ASTSPGAKSEAF
TRBV7-3 - ASRAGGQAGELF
TRBV7-2 - ASSFRQGSYGYT
TRBV28 once ASSFGSGLAFHT
TRBV3-1/TRBV3-2 - ASSQDRETQY
TRBV4-1 - ASSHRTGYNSPLH
TRBV6-5 - ASSYWTSGSTGELF
TRBV5-1 once ASSLAPSKEKLF
TRBV6-1 - ASSEESSYNEQF
TRBV28 - ASSSPYRGRGDEQY
TRBV7-2 - ASSSRLAGGPNEQF
TRBV19 - ASSSGQGPTYEQY
TRBV27 - ASSLSWGANTGELF
TRBV28 once ASSPSDREKLF
TRBV15 - ATKRQTPNTEAF
TRBV24-1 - ATRGTGPYNEQF
TRBV21-1 - ASRKKSSRGRDRGYT
TRBV3-1/TRBV3-2 - ASSRPGDTEAF
TRBV12-3/TRBV12-4 once ASSFKGSWQY
TRBV5-1 - ASSSGLESYEQY
TRBV9 - ASSVGGTGDSPLH
TRBV9 - ASSAEAGMNTEAF
TRBV10-3 - AISDGQGWETQY
TRBV7-3 - ASSLVAGPYEQY
TRBV4-1 - ASSLKDSDYYEQY
TRBV4-3 - ASSQAGPGTNEKLF
TRBV28 - ASSLQAQGFEQY
TRBV19 - ASSIGRGRLGYT
TRBV11-2 - ASSSEGGPYNEQF
TRBV3-1/TRBV3-2 - ASSHPMTSRGRNEQY
TRBV11-2 once ASSLVGGTSSPDTQY
TRBV9 once ASSVGLRGVTDTQY
TRBV6-2/TRBV6-3 - ASSYSPDSPGHYGYT
TRBV2 once ASSGLAGGLSSYNEQF
TRBV28 - ASRDSTLAKNIQY
TRBV21-1 once ASSKVGGQGGNYGYT
TRBV5-1 - ASSRQYSSYNEQF
TRBV7-8 - ASSSWTGERGYEQY
TRBV5-1 many ASSLGTRGRVNTEAF
TRBV3-1/TRBV3-2 - ASSPSPPGSQPQH
TRBV7-2 - ASSLGTSADTQY